Shown below are 24 T cell receptor beta chains from a single sample sequenced in a study of cytotoxic CD8 clonotypes in ibrutinib-treated CLL. The assay was immunoSEQ multiplex PCR, and TCRdb's table has in-frame clones only and misses some. The table includes about 50,000 clones, roughly 85% detected once. This specimen was PBMCs, taken after 24 months of ibrutinib treatment. Every receptor here comes from a human donor with chronic lymphocytic leukemia.

The V gene is TRBV5-4, the J gene TRBJ2-2, with 10 bases fitting TRBD2. The CDR3 is 16 residues long. J lost 5 bases, V lost 4 bases, and 8 bases had no gene match. CDR1 SGHNT and CDR2 YYREEE come from the germline V gene (reference sequence). The CDR3 nucleotides read TGTGCCAGCAGCCCCAAGCGGGAGGGCCCGACCGGGGAGCTGTTTTTT. This encodes CASSPKREGPTGELFF.

The chain employs TRBV5-4 and TRBJ2-2, with 10 bases matching TRBD1. Germline assignment: CDR1 SGHNT and CDR2 YYREEE (reference sequence). The junction had 1 base not matched to a gene; V was cut back by 4 bases and J by 1 base. CDR3 length: 15 amino acids. DNA of the CDR3: TGTGCCAGCAGCCGGACAGGGGGGAACACCGGGGAGCTGTTTTTT. Amino acids: CASSRTGGNTGELFF.

The rearrangement joins TRBV30 to TRBJ2-3, with TRBD1 matching over 7 bases. V trimming: 0 bases; J trimming: 3 bases; junction bases outside the gene matches: 6. Germline-derived CDR1 and CDR2 are GTSNPN and SVGIG (reference sequence). CDR3 length: 15 residues. The CDR3 bases are TGTGCCTGGAGTGTACAAGGGGGCGAGACAGATACGCAGTATTTT. Its protein product is CAWSVQGGETDTQYF. Drawing the rest from reference TRBV30 and TRBJ2-3, the complete variable domain is SQTIHQWPATLVQPVGSPLSLECTVEGTSNPNLYWYRQAAGRGLQLLFYSVGIGQISSEVPQNLSASRPQDRQFILSSKKLLLSDSGFYLCAWSVQGGETDTQYFGPGTRLTVL.

V is TRBV7-8 and J is TRBJ2-7; D is perhaps TRBD1 (6 bases). With 5 bases removed from V and 4 bases from J, the gap between germline ends came to 15 bases. CDR1 SGHVS and CDR2 FQNEAQ come from the germline V gene. This CDR3 comprises 14 residues. Written as DNA, the CDR3 is TGTGCCAGCAGCAGAACCGGGACACTATACGAGCAGTACTTC. Its translation: CASSRTGTLYEQYF.

The genes are TRBV19 and TRBJ2-6, with TRBD2 matching 10 bases. Losses at the gene ends were 4 bases for V and 4 bases for J; bases not matched to a gene: 7. CDR3 length equals 17 residues. Germline V lookup: CDR1 LNHDA, CDR2 SQIVND (reference sequence). Written as DNA, the CDR3 is TGTGCCAGTAGTACTAGCGGGAGCCCCCCCGGGGCCAACGTCCTGACTTTC. This gives the protein CASSTSGSPPGANVLTF.

The V gene is TRBV19, the J gene TRBJ2-5; D may be TRBD2 (6 bases). The CDR3 runs 15 residues. Trimming left V 7 bases short and J 5 bases short, with 20 bases between. Looked up from germline, CDR1 is LNHDA and CDR2 is SQIVND (reference sequence). CDR3 residues: CASKGERDFGETQYF. The CDR3 bases are TGTGCCAGTAAGGGCGAGAGGGACTTTGGGGAGACCCAGTACTTC.

The gene calls are TRBV2 and TRBJ1-6, with 9 bases aligning to TRBD1. Germline loops: CDR1 SNHLY, CDR2 FYNNEI. This CDR3 region has 14 residues. The V gene end was trimmed by 7 bases and the J gene end by 7 bases; junction bases not matched to a gene: 5. This chain's CDR3 is CASNNGQGNSPLHF. The DNA of the CDR3 is TGTGCCAGCAACAACGGACAGGGGAATTCACCCCTCCACTTT. Full variable domain (remainder filled in from reference TRBV2 and TRBJ1-6): EPEVTQTPSHQVTQMGQEVILRCVPISNHLYFYWYRQILGQKVEFLVSFYNNEISEKSEIFDDQFSVERPDGSNFTLKIRSTKLEDSAMYFCASNNGQGNSPLHFGNGTRLTVT.

The chain carries TRBV29-1 and TRBJ1-1; D remains unclear. CDR1 and CDR2 (germline): SQVTM, ANQGSEA. The CDR3 loop spans 12 amino acids. V dropped 7 bases and J dropped 6 bases, with 15 bases sitting between them. The CDR3 DNA reads as TGCAGCGCCGAGACGAACAGAGCTGAAGCTTTCTTT. It translates to CSAETNRAEAFF.

The V call is TRBV9, the J call TRBJ1-4; weak D call: TRBD1 (5 bases). Germline V CDR1 and CDR2: SGDLS, YYNGEE. V was trimmed by 0 bases and J by 6 bases, leaving 12 bases between them. There are 15 residues in the CDR3. CDR3 sequence reads: CASSVAVRVDEKLFF. The CDR3 DNA reads TGTGCCAGCAGCGTAGCTGTCAGGGTAGATGAAAAACTGTTTTTT.

The chain has TRBV11-2 and TRBJ2-1, with D maybe TRBD2 (5 bases). Per the germline V gene, CDR1 is SGHAT and CDR2 is FQNNGV. Trimming removed 2 bases from V and 0 bases from J, with 11 bases in between. The CDR3 consists of 16 residues. CDR3 nucleotides: TGTGCCAGCAGCTTACTAGCTGCGAGCTCCTACAATGAGCAGTTCTTC. Its translation: CASSLLAASSYNEQFF.

About this clone itself: Compared with germline, one end of the junction differs, possibly owing to a read error. CDR3 coding DNA: TGTGCCAGCAGAGAAGCGCGAAGCTCCTACAATGAGCAGTTCTTC. It yields the protein CASREARSSYNEQFF. The genes are TRBV6-1 and TRBJ2-1; D unresolved. Germline V CDR1 and CDR2: MNHNS, SASEGT. The CDR3 runs to 15 residues.

This clone occurred a few times. This sequence joins TRBV19 and TRBJ1-2; TRBD1 matches 8 bases. This CDR3 is 14 amino acids long. The germline CDR1 and CDR2 sequences are LNHDA and SQIVND (reference sequence). V shed 7 bases, J shed 2 bases, and the junction held 6 bases outside the gene matches. CDR3 DNA: TGTGCCAGTAATCGACAGGGGCCCAACTATGGCTACACCTTC. Encoded protein: CASNRQGPNYGYTF.

The chain joins TRBV6-6 to TRBJ2-2, with 9 bases fitting TRBD1. The junction had 4 bases not matched to a gene; V was cut back by 4 bases and J by 1 base. Germline V gene sequence: CDR1 MNHNY, CDR2 SVGAGI (reference sequence). CDR3 length equals 16 residues. The CDR3 DNA follows: TGTGCCAGCAGTTCCCCGGGACAGGGGAACACCGGGGAGCTGTTTTTT. As protein: CASSSPGQGNTGELFF.

The CDR3 nucleotides read TGTGCCAGCTCAAGGGGTCAGAACACTGAAGCTTTCTTT. Its protein product is CASSRGQNTEAFF. The chain is built from TRBV6-4 and TRBJ1-1; TRBD1 might be the D (5 bases). The CDR3 extends over 13 amino acids. The V gene's germline CDR1 is MRHNA and CDR2 SNTAGT. V shed 8 bases and J shed 1 base, with 11 bases lying between them.

This rearrangement joins TRBV19 to TRBJ1-5; TRBD1 matches at 10 bases. V lost 6 bases, J lost 7 bases, and 15 bases stayed unmatched. Per germline, CDR1 LNHDA and CDR2 SQIVND (reference sequence). The CDR3 length is 17 residues. The CDR3 sequence is CASSVRRSGTGDQPQHF. Here the CDR3 DNA reads TGTGCCAGTAGCGTTCGACGTTCCGGGACAGGGGACCAGCCCCAGCATTTT.

The chain recombines TRBV6-1 with TRBJ1-5, with 7 bases fitting TRBD1. Germline values: CDR1 MNHNS, CDR2 SASEGT. Trimming cost V 7 bases and J 5 bases; bases outside gene matches: 8. The CDR3 is made up of 14 amino acids. CDR3 residues: CASNSRQGDQPQHF. The CDR3 nucleotides read TGTGCCAGCAACAGCAGACAGGGAGATCAGCCCCAGCATTTT.

V gene TRBV6-1 combines with J gene TRBJ1-5, with TRBD1 identical over 9 bases. The V segment lost 1 base and the J segment 3 bases; nucleotides outside the gene matches: 4. The CDR3 sequence is 16 residues long. CDR1 is MNHNS and CDR2 is SASEGT in the germline V gene. The CDR3 sequence: CASSEEQGAINQPQHF. The CDR3 nucleotides read TGTGCCAGCAGTGAAGAACAGGGGGCGATCAATCAGCCCCAGCATTTT.

The chain joins TRBV7-2 to TRBJ2-3; no clear D gene. Trimming left V 3 bases short and J 4 bases short, with 8 bases between. In germline, CDR1 is SGHTA, CDR2 FQGNSA. The CDR3 has 13 amino acids. This CDR3 reads CASSFVSADTQYF. In DNA form, the CDR3 reads TGTGCCAGCAGCTTCGTTTCTGCAGATACGCAGTATTTT.

The rearrangement joins TRBV9 to TRBJ2-7; D tentatively reads TRBD1 or TRBD2 (6 bases each). Germline V gene sequence: CDR1 SGDLS, CDR2 YYNGEE. V was clipped by 0 bases and J by 3 bases, with 22 bases between them. This CDR3 contains 18 residues. Here the CDR3 DNA reads TGTGCCAGCAGCGTAGGAGGTGCAACAAGGGGGGTAGTCTACGAGCAGTACTTC. This codes for CASSVGGATRGVVYEQYF.

The chain couples TRBV29-1 to TRBJ2-7, with a possible D match to TRBD2 (5 bases). Trimming left V 4 bases short and J 2 bases short, with 15 bases between. CDR1 is SQVTM and CDR2 is ANQGSEA in the germline V gene. CDR3 length: 14 amino acids. CDR3 amino acids: CSVVGGSPPYEQYF. The CDR3 coding sequence is TGCAGCGTTGTGGGCGGGTCACCTCCCTACGAGCAGTACTTC.

The rearrangement joins TRBV5-1 to TRBJ2-2; TRBD1 agrees at 10 bases. The CDR3 totals 16 residues. Germline V CDR1 and CDR2: SGHRS, YFSETQ. Losses at the gene ends were 0 bases for V and 3 bases for J; bases not matched to a gene: 2. The CDR3 sequence: CASSLVGQGDTGELFF. CDR3 coding DNA: TGCGCCAGCAGCTTGGTCGGACAGGGGGACACCGGGGAGCTGTTTTTT.

Regarding this clone: Other DNA sequences in the sample encode the same CDR3. V usage is TRBV9 and J usage is TRBJ2-7; D gene unclear. The CDR3 length is 12 residues. The germline V gene encodes CDR1 SGDLS and CDR2 YYNGEE. Trimming removed 3 bases from V and 2 bases from J, with 6 bases in between. The CDR3 sequence is CASSGQAYEQYF. In DNA, the CDR3 is TGTGCCAGCAGCGGTCAGGCCTACGAGCAGTACTTC.

The chain's CDR3 is CASSLRADYEQYF. The CDR3 DNA follows: TGCGCCAGCAGCTTGCGGGCGGATTACGAGCAGTACTTC. The chain uses TRBV5-1 and TRBJ2-7, with no clear D. CDR1 is SGHRS, CDR2 YFSETQ, per germline. The CDR3 has 13 amino acids. Trimming removed 1 base at V and 4 bases at J, with 9 bases between.

This chain links TRBV4-3 with TRBJ2-1; TRBD2 matches at 8 bases. The CDR3 is made up of 15 amino acids. Per germline, CDR1 LGHNA and CDR2 YSLEER. V gave up 0 bases and J gave up 4 bases; unmatched junction bases: 2. CDR3 amino acids: CASSQETSGYNEQFF. The CDR3 bases are TGCGCCAGCAGCCAAGAAACTAGCGGATACAATGAGCAGTTCTTC.